Given below is one T cell receptor (beta chain) in context. The sample belongs to a study of blood T cell repertoires in COVID-19. Study background: In each case, the material was cDNA or gDNA derived from T cells, B-cell-depleted T cells, or PBMCs.

This table comes from immunoSEQ multiplex PCR, and its TCRdb copy is limited to in-frame clones, with some not included. The sample lists more than 200,000 clones, more than 85% occurring once. Participants, roughly 18 to 90 years old, spanned around 25 US areas. Either two negative PCRs, clearance, or symptom resolution qualified Cohort 3 donors as recovered. Germline V gene data show CDR1 as MDHEN and CDR2 as SYDVKM. J gave up 8 bases and V 6 bases, and 8 bases lay outside the gene matches. The CDR3 runs to 14 residues. The chain couples TRBV28 to TRBJ2-1; 9 positions match TRBD2. The sequenced material came from PBMCs or T cells enriched from blood (not recorded which). The source is a woman aged 50 to 60 who had recovered from COVID-19. CDR3 coding DNA: TGTGCCAGCAGGAAGGGACTAGCTTCTGATGAGCAGTTCTTC. Its protein product is CASRKGLASDEQFF.